One T cell receptor beta chain is described in this entry. The sample is drawn from a study of blood T cell repertoires in COVID-19. Across the study: The United States, Italy and Spain provided the acute and convalescent COVID-19 samples.

Trimming at V came to 6 bases and at J to 8 bases, leaving 10 bases not matched to a gene. Germline V gene sequence: CDR1 ENHRY, CDR2 SYGVKD. CDR3 size: 16 residues. Using immunoSEQ multiplex PCR, the repertoire was profiled, and TCRdb retains in-frame clones only, with some absent. The table includes under 300,000 clones, around 90% detected once. Sequenced material: peripheral blood. The receptor was derived from a woman in her thirties with acute or convalescent COVID-19. The chain uses TRBV10-3 and TRBJ2-1; 13 bases agree with TRBD2. The CDR3, as DNA: TGTGCCATCAGAGAAAGGACTAGCGGGAGAGTGTATGAGCAGTTCTTC. Protein: CAIRERTSGRVYEQFF.